This T cell receptor (beta chain) was obtained from a study of CD8 T cells in Susac syndrome. The authors reverse transcribed roughly 0.5 to 1 ug RNA with random hexamers. Amplification of TCR beta CDR3 spanned 54 Vbeta and 13 Jbeta via immunoSEQ multiplex PCR. TCRdb itself ran the immunoSEQ multiplex PCR reads through MiXCR, one entry per CDR3 protein. The table records about 140,000 distinct CDR3 sequences, 85% to 95% of them present only once. CD8+ and CD4+ T cells from blood underwent TCR beta sequencing. TEMRA cells were FACS-enriched, and CD8+ and CD4+ T cells were isolated negatively. Whole-study results and caveats: TCR sequencing and HLA analysis covered a relatively small number of individuals.

As to this clonotype: What it binds is not known.

V lost 0 bases and J lost 4, with 16 bases in between. Germline values: CDR1 SGHRS, CDR2 YFSETQ. This CDR3 is built from 16 residues. The sequenced sample consisted of CD4+ T cells from PBMCs. This chain links TRBV5-1 with TRBJ1-1, with TRBD1 as a possible D gene (6 bases). The TCR was taken from a human donor with multiple sclerosis. The CDR3 loop reads CASSLVGGGSGTEAFF. As DNA, the CDR3 is TGCGCCAGCAGCTTGGTAGGGGGAGGGAGCGGCACTGAAGCTTTCTTT.